A single sample gave rise to the 31 T cell receptor beta chains below, sequenced in a study of cytomegalovirus exposure and HLA in healthy donors. Both 60 Vbeta primers and 13 Jbeta primers went into the PCR. Clones were sequenced by immunoSEQ multiplex PCR, and TCRdb holds only the in-frame ones, with some missing. The sample has 150,000 to 200,000 clones; about 62% are singletons. Sequencing was carried out using PBMCs. These receptors all stem from a man in his forties or fifties in good health and CMV-seronegative.

This clone was counted between two and nine times. The gene calls are TRBV7-9 and TRBJ2-7; 9 bases map to TRBD1. The CDR3 length is 13 residues. The V segment lost 5 bases and the J segment 5 bases; nucleotides outside the gene matches: 4. In germline, CDR1 is SEHNR, CDR2 FQNEAQ (reference sequence). The CDR3 spells CASSTQGAHEQYF. CDR3 nucleotide sequence: TGTGCCAGCAGCACACAGGGGGCCCACGAGCAGTACTTC.

The chain employs TRBV5-1 and TRBJ2-6, with a tentative D call TRBD1 (6 bases). Per germline, CDR1 SGHRS and CDR2 YFSETQ. V lost 1 base and J 1 base, leaving 6 bases between the germline ends. CDR3 length: 15 amino acids. The CDR3 is CASSLTGSGANVLTF. The CDR3 DNA reads as TGCGCCAGCAGCTTGACAGGGTCTGGGGCCAACGTCCTGACTTTC.

The rearrangement uses TRBV7-2 and TRBJ1-1; D is uncertain. The CDR3 consists of 14 residues. V gave up 5 bases and J gave up 4 bases, with 14 bases separating them. Germline assignment: CDR1 SGHTA and CDR2 FQGNSA. CDR3 nucleotides: TGTGCCAGCAGCACCAGGTCTCCCCCCACTGAAGCTTTCTTT. This codes for CASSTRSPPTEAFF. The full variable domain, with the rest looked up from reference TRBV7-2 and TRBJ1-1, is GAGVSQSPSNKVTEKGKDVELRCDPISGHTALYWYRQSLGQGLEFLIYFQGNSAPDKSGLPSDRFSAERTGGSVSTLTIQRTQQEDSAVYLCASSTRSPPTEAFFGQGTRLTVV.

This chain connects TRBV30 to TRBJ2-7, with TRBD1 matching over 10 bases. CDR3 length equals 14 residues. V lost 1 base and J lost 3; bases outside the gene matches: 3. CDR1 and CDR2 from the germline V gene are GTSNPN and SVGIG (reference sequence). The CDR3 DNA follows: TGTGCCTGGAGTGCCCGGACAGGGGGCTACGAGCAGTACTTC. This encodes CAWSARTGGYEQYF.

The chain combines TRBV27 with TRBJ1-4; possible D gene TRBD1, 6 bases. Deletions cut 5 bases from V and 8 bases from J, with 18 bases between. CDR1 is MNHEY and CDR2 is SMNVEV in the germline V gene (reference sequence). The CDR3 has 15 amino acids. CDR3 loop: CASSRSTGRQEKLFF. The CDR3 nucleotides are TGTGCCAGCAGTAGGTCCACAGGGAGACAAGAAAAACTGTTTTTT.

J is TRBJ1-6 and V is TRBV28, with 7 nucleotides matching TRBD1. Germline CDR1 is MDHEN and CDR2 is SYDVKM. The CDR3 extends over 19 amino acids. Germline trimming cut 5 bases from V and 3 bases from J; bases unmatched to any gene: 16. The CDR3 reads CASSLTPAAGGGYNSPLHF. The CDR3 coding sequence is TGTGCCAGCAGTCTGACGCCTGCAGCAGGGGGAGGCTATAATTCACCCCTCCACTTT.

The chain links TRBV19 to TRBJ1-3; 7 positions match TRBD1. In germline, CDR1 is LNHDA, CDR2 SQIVND (reference sequence). The CDR3 has 15 residues. Written as DNA, the CDR3 is TGTGCAACGACAGGGACTAGCTACTCTGGAAACACCATATATTTT. Translation gives CATTGTSYSGNTIYF.

J is TRBJ1-2 and V is TRBV5-1; a possible D gene is TRBD1 (6 bases). CDR1 is SGHRS, CDR2 YFSETQ, per germline. The CDR3 runs 16 residues. With 0 bases removed from V and 0 bases from J, the gap between germline ends came to 12 bases. This CDR3 reads CASSLGAGVTNYGYTF. In nucleotides, the CDR3 is TGCGCCAGCAGCTTGGGGGCAGGGGTAACTAACTATGGCTACACCTTC.

The chain is built from TRBV2 and TRBJ2-1; perhaps TRBD2 as D (6 bases). Germline V gives CDR1 SNHLY, CDR2 FYNNEI. V gave up 6 bases and J gave up 5 bases, with 14 bases separating them. The CDR3 extends over 14 amino acids. This chain's CDR3 is CASRPGEGDNEQFF. The DNA for the CDR3 is TGTGCCAGCAGGCCGGGAGAAGGTGACAATGAGCAGTTCTTC.

This clone was seen only a few times. The rearrangement links TRBV6-1 to TRBJ2-5; TRBD1 matches at 12 bases. Germline-derived CDR1 and CDR2 are MNHNS and SASEGT. Unmatched junction bases numbered 7, after V lost 6 bases and J lost 5 bases. The CDR3 sequence is 15 residues long. The CDR3 loop reads CASRAGQGAWETQYF. CDR3 sequence (DNA): TGTGCCAGCAGGGCGGGACAGGGGGCGTGGGAGACCCAGTACTTC.

This clone was seen a handful of times. The V gene is TRBV7-3, the J gene TRBJ1-1; D is uncertain. V lost 2 bases and J 1 base, leaving 5 bases between the germline ends. Germline assignment: CDR1 SGHTA and CDR2 FQGTGA. The CDR3 consists of 13 residues. CDR3 coding DNA: TGTGCCAGCAGCTTACAGGAGAACACTGAAGCTTTCTTT. It translates to CASSLQENTEAFF.

The genes are TRBV5-1 and TRBJ2-5; the D gene is possibly TRBD2 (6 bases). Germline V gene lookup returns CDR1 SGHRS and CDR2 YFSETQ. The CDR3 loop spans 12 amino acids. Deletions cut 4 bases from V and 5 bases from J, with 9 bases between. CDR3 sequence reads: CASSTGDETQYF. DNA of the CDR3: TGCGCCAGCAGCACGGGGGATGAGACCCAGTACTTC.

This CDR3 is CASSLEEAGGPTDTQYF. The CDR3 DNA sequence: TGTGCCAGCAGCTTAGAGGAAGCGGGAGGGCCTACAGATACGCAGTATTTT. This chain uses TRBV11-2 with TRBJ2-3; 10 bases agree with TRBD2. V lost 0 bases and J lost 3; bases outside the gene matches: 6. This CDR3 has 17 residues. Germline CDR1 is SGHAT and CDR2 is FQNNGV.

J is TRBJ2-5 and V is TRBV5-1, with TRBD1 identical over 7 bases. The J call may be incorrect, as the DNA end agrees better with TRBJ2-7. Per germline, CDR1 SGHRS and CDR2 YFSETQ. The length of the CDR3 is 13 residues. The CDR3 sequence: CASSLGQGNEQYF. For the CDR3, the DNA is TGCGCCAGCAGCTTGGGACAGGGAAACGAGCAGTACTTC.

This clone has more than one count but fewer than ten. This chain links TRBV4-1 with TRBJ1-6; perhaps TRBD1 as D (5 bases). Germline assignment: CDR1 MGHRA and CDR2 YSYEKL. The V end lost 4 bases, the J end lost 7 bases, and 17 bases lay between the germline ends. CDR3 size: 16 residues. CDR3 residues: CASSPYPGTRNSPLHF. The CDR3 DNA reads as TGCGCCAGCAGCCCTTACCCCGGGACTCGGAATTCACCCCTCCACTTT.

This chain connects TRBV7-9 to TRBJ2-3, with D hard to call. Germline assignment: CDR1 SEHNR and CDR2 FQNEAQ (reference sequence). There are 14 residues in the CDR3. Trimming removed 7 bases from V and 6 bases from J, with 17 bases in between. Here the CDR3 reads CASILHGAGDTQYF. The CDR3 DNA sequence: TGTGCCAGCATCCTCCATGGAGCCGGTGATACGCAGTATTTT.

The rearrangement joins TRBV2 to TRBJ2-2; 9 bases align to TRBD1. Germline CDR1 reads SNHLY; CDR2 reads FYNNEI. This CDR3 spans 14 amino acids. Losses at the gene ends were 10 bases for V and 3 bases for J; bases not matched to a gene: 6. CDR3 DNA: TGTGCCACCCCGGGACAGGGAGACACCGGGGAGCTGTTTTTT. This gives the protein CATPGQGDTGELFF.

The genes are TRBV30 and TRBJ2-7; D is possibly TRBD1 (5 bases). Germline V CDR1 and CDR2: GTSNPN, SVGIG (reference sequence). This CDR3 comprises 13 residues. V lost 0 bases and J 5 bases, leaving 11 bases between the germline ends. CDR3 residues: CAWSVPRANEQYF. CDR3 bases: TGTGCCTGGAGTGTACCCAGGGCCAACGAGCAGTACTTC.

The V and J genes are TRBV7-8 and TRBJ2-5, with 9 bases lining up with TRBD2. The CDR3 runs to 15 residues. Germline CDR1 and CDR2: SGHVS and FQNEAQ. Trimming took 3 bases from V and 4 from J; bases not matched to a gene: 6. CDR3 protein: CASSLREGLRETQYF. In nucleotides, the CDR3 is TGTGCCAGCAGCTTGCGGGAGGGCCTGAGAGAGACCCAGTACTTC.

Regarding this clone: The same CDR3 can be traced to other DNA sequences in this sample. The V gene is TRBV30, the J gene TRBJ1-5; D gene ambiguous. Germline V gene data show CDR1 as GTSNPN and CDR2 as SVGIG (reference sequence). Trimming cost V 0 bases and J 6 bases, with 9 bases left between them. The CDR3 runs 13 residues. The CDR3 loop is CAWSVTGIQPQHF. CDR3 DNA sequence: TGTGCCTGGAGTGTAACCGGGATTCAGCCCCAGCATTTT. Drawing the rest from reference TRBV30 and TRBJ1-5, the complete variable domain is SQTIHQWPATLVQPVGSPLSLECTVEGTSNPNLYWYRQAAGRGLQLLFYSVGIGQISSEVPQNLSASRPQDRQFILSSKKLLLSDSGFYLCAWSVTGIQPQHFGDGTRLSIL.

This rearrangement joins TRBV2 to TRBJ1-3; D is ambiguous. The germline CDR1 and CDR2 sequences are SNHLY and FYNNEI. V was trimmed by 4 bases and J by 0 bases, leaving 16 bases between them. The CDR3 is 17 residues long. The CDR3 spells CASSGAGWQVSGNTIYF. CDR3 DNA sequence: TGTGCCAGCAGTGGGGCTGGATGGCAAGTCTCTGGAAACACCATATATTTT.

This clone was observed a few times. The rearrangement links TRBV11-1 to TRBJ2-5, with TRBD2 identical over 7 bases. The CDR3 spans 16 residues. Per the germline V gene, CDR1 is SGHAT and CDR2 is FQDESV (reference sequence). V was clipped by 0 bases and J by 1 base; unmatched bases: 5. CDR3 residues: CASSLAQTSLQETQYF. The CDR3 DNA is TGTGCCAGCAGCTTAGCCCAGACTAGCCTCCAAGAGACCCAGTACTTC.

The chain links TRBV6-5 to TRBJ2-7, with a possible D match to TRBD1 (6 bases). V gave up 4 bases and J gave up 0 bases, with 16 bases separating them. Germline loops: CDR1 MNHEY, CDR2 SVGAGI. This CDR3 region has 16 residues. CDR3 residues: CASSFPDRLDSYEQYF. In DNA, the CDR3 is TGTGCCAGCAGTTTCCCTGACAGGTTGGACTCCTACGAGCAGTACTTC.

The rearrangement joins TRBV7-9 to TRBJ2-7; D call uncertain. The CDR3 covers 11 residues. Per germline, CDR1 SEHNR and CDR2 FQNEAQ (reference sequence). V was pared by 5 bases and J by 2 bases, with 4 bases between. The DNA of the CDR3 is TGTGCCAGCAGCCTAACCTACGAGCAGTACTTC. This sequence encodes CASSLTYEQYF.

The chain carries TRBV15 and TRBJ2-1, with 9 nucleotides matching TRBD2. This CDR3 is built from 18 residues. V lost 1 base and J lost 5; bases outside the gene matches: 12. The germline gives CDR1 LNHNV, CDR2 YYDKDF (reference sequence). This chain's CDR3 is CATSRVMTLAGPHNEQFF. The CDR3, as DNA: TGTGCCACCAGCAGAGTGATGACACTAGCGGGTCCCCACAATGAGCAGTTCTTC.

This chain links TRBV7-8 with TRBJ2-1; 7 bases match TRBD2. CDR1 is SGHVS and CDR2 is FQNEAQ in the germline V gene. The trim removed 1 base at V and 4 bases at J, leaving 10 bases unmatched. The CDR3 runs to 17 residues. DNA of the CDR3: TGTGCCAGCAGCTTAGGACCCCGACCGGGACTATACAATGAGCAGTTCTTC. Translating gives CASSLGPRPGLYNEQFF.

CDR3 bases: TGCAGCGGCCTCCCGGGGCAAGAGACCCAGTACTTC. Encoded protein: CSGLPGQETQYF. The chain carries TRBV29-1 and TRBJ2-5; perhaps TRBD2 as D (5 bases). This CDR3 spans 12 amino acids. Germline lookup yields CDR1 SQVTM and CDR2 ANQGSEA. The V gene lost 7 bases and the J gene lost 2 bases, with 11 bases spanning the gap. Using reference TRBV29-1 and TRBJ2-5 for the parts outside the CDR3, the full variable domain is SAVISQKPSRDICQRGTSLTIQCQVDSQVTMMFWYRQQPGQSLTLIATANQGSEATYESGFVIDKFPISRPNLTFSTLTVSNMSPEDSSIYLCSGLPGQETQYFGPGTRLLVL.

The V call is TRBV28, the J call TRBJ1-6; 9 nucleotides line up with TRBD1. J was trimmed by 2 bases and V by 5 bases; bases with no gene match: 7. Germline lookup yields CDR1 MDHEN and CDR2 SYDVKM. The length of the CDR3 is 17 residues. CDR3 in amino acids: CASSTQGARPYNSPLHF. CDR3 DNA: TGTGCCAGCAGTACACAGGGGGCGCGTCCCTATAATTCACCCCTCCACTTT.

V gene TRBV28 combines with J gene TRBJ2-3, with D tentatively TRBD2 (5 bases). CDR3 length: 16 residues. The V end was cut by 6 bases, the J end by 2 bases, with 18 bases between. CDR1 MDHEN and CDR2 SYDVKM come from the germline V gene. The CDR3 region is CASSPRVASFTDTQYF. The CDR3 region has the DNA TGTGCCAGCAGCCCCCGAGTCGCTAGCTTCACAGATACGCAGTATTTT.

V and J are TRBV5-8 and TRBJ1-5, with 7 bases identical to TRBD1. CDR3 length equals 13 residues. The ends lost 0 bases at V and 9 bases at J; junction bases unmatched: 3. The germline gives CDR1 SGHTS, CDR2 YDEGEE. The CDR3 loop reads CASSLEGAGPQHF. The CDR3 region has the DNA TGTGCCAGCAGCTTGGAGGGGGCCGGGCCCCAGCATTTT.

As concerns this clone: Because it lacks the conserved phenylalanine or tryptophan at the end, this CDR3 is likely a read error. This chain links TRBV7-8 with TRBJ2-7; 8 nucleotides match TRBD1. Germline V CDR1 and CDR2: SGHVS, FQNEAQ. Trimming removed 2 bases from V and 0 bases from J; junction bases left unmatched: 9. The CDR3 is made up of 17 amino acids. This CDR3 is CASSLRDRRDVSYEQYL. The DNA for the CDR3 is TGTGCCAGCAGCTTAAGGGACAGGAGGGACGTCTCCTACGAGCAGTACCTC.